The rows below give T cell receptor beta chains drawn from one sample of a study of T cell responses to AZD1222 COVID-19 vaccine. Repertoires were generated with immunoSEQ multiplex PCR, while TCRdb's copy carries only in-frame clones and drops some. The table lists fewer than 100,000 clones, around nine tenths of them singletons. The input for sequencing was peripheral blood, taken 28 days after the second AZD1222 dose. The source of these receptors is an adult who received the AZD1222 COVID-19 vaccine. CDR3s include the opening cysteine and the closing phenylalanine or tryptophan. Each record gives: J gene, V gene, clone size, D gene, CDR3 protein, CDR3 DNA. D genes are given only for firm matches. The listing skips clone size in some rows; elsewhere it reads once, few, many or a size class.

>TRBJ1-1|TRBV29-1|-|TRBD1
CSVEGPGQGELGPNTEAFF
TGCAGCGTTGAAGGCCCGGGACAGGGGGAGCTTGGACCGAACACTGAAGCTTTCTTT
>TRBJ2-3|TRBV7-2|-|-
CASSLGGGPGTDTQYF
TGTGCCAGCAGCTTAGGAGGGGGTCCTGGCACAGATACGCAGTATTTT
>TRBJ1-5|TRBV6-5|-|-
CASRRGARGNQPQHF
TGTGCCAGCAGACGAGGGGCCAGGGGCAATCAGCCCCAGCATTTT
>TRBJ2-2|TRBV11-3|-|-
CASSLRGDSNTGELFF
TGTGCCAGCAGCTTGCGGGGCGACTCGAACACCGGGGAGCTGTTTTTT
>TRBJ1-1|TRBV28|-|-
CASSPKGFGTEAFF
TGTGCCAGCAGTCCCAAGGGATTCGGCACTGAAGCTTTCTTT
>TRBJ2-7|TRBV7-2|-|-
CASSRIRAPYEQYF
TGTGCCAGCAGCCGGATCCGGGCCCCCTACGAGCAGTACTTC
>TRBJ1-2|TRBV24-1|-|TRBD1
CATSDSDRDYGYTF
TGTGCCACCAGTGACTCGGACAGGGACTATGGCTACACCTTC
>TRBJ1-4|TRBV2|-|-
CASSGRGNEKLFF
TGTGCCAGCAGCGGACGGGGGAATGAAAAACTGTTTTTT
>TRBJ1-1|TRBV6-1|once|-
CASSEYRVGDGEAFF
TGTGCCAGCAGTGAATACAGGGTAGGAGACGGTGAAGCTTTCTTT
>TRBJ2-1|TRBV19|-|TRBD2
CASSIARTSGEWNEQFF
TGTGCCAGTAGTATAGCCCGAACTAGCGGGGAATGGAATGAGCAGTTCTTC